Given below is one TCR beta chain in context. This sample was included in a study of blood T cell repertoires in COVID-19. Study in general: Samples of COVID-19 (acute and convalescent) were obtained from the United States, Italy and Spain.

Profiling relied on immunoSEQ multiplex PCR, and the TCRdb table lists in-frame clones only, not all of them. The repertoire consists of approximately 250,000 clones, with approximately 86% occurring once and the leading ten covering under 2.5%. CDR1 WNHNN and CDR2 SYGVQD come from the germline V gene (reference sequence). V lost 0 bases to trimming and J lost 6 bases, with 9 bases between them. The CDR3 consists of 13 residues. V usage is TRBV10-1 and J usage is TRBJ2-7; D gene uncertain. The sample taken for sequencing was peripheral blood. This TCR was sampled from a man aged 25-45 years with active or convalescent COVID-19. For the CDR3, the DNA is TGCGCCAGCAGTGAGTCTGAGAGTTTCGAGCAGTACTTC. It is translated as CASSESESFEQYF.